The rows below give T cell receptor beta chains drawn from one sample of a study of T cell clonotyping in hematopoietic cell transplantation. Assay used: immunoSEQ multiplex PCR; TCRdb lists only in-frame clones, some missing. Among about 28,000 clones, about 92% were seen once, and the ten largest hold 2% to 2.5%. Sequencing used peripheral blood mononuclear cells, obtained before stem cell transplant. These receptors were obtained from a man aged 50 to 60 with acute myeloid leukemia. Some clones in this sample may be carry-over from other donors' samples. Both conserved end residues are part of each CDR3. The D gene is left open where the match is weak.

j_call v_call d_call cdr3_aa cdr3_nt
TRBJ2-7 TRBV19 TRBD1 CASSIVTTGLTYEQYF TGTGCCAGTAGTATCGTTACGACAGGGCTGACCTACGAGCAGTACTTC
TRBJ1-3 TRBV30 - CAWSVRRTSGNTIYF TGTGCCTGGAGTGTACGCCGGACCTCTGGAAACACCATATATTTT
TRBJ2-5 TRBV7-6 TRBD1 CASSQNRGGETQYF TGTGCCAGCAGCCAGAACAGGGGCGGGGAGACCCAGTACTTC
TRBJ2-1 TRBV7-9 - CASSLELATNEQFF TGTGCCAGCAGCTTAGAACTAGCCACAAATGAGCAGTTCTTC
TRBJ1-2 TRBV7-2 TRBD1 CASSPRTGANYGYTF TGTGCCAGCAGCCCTCGGACAGGCGCTAACTATGGCTACACCTTC
TRBJ2-5 TRBV5-1 - CASKIDRNQETQYF TGCGCCAGCAAAATTGACAGGAACCAAGAGACCCAGTACTTC
TRBJ2-5 TRBV5-6 - CASRFQGAQYF TGTGCCAGCAGATTTCAGGGAGCCCAGTACTTC
TRBJ2-7 TRBV7-9 TRBD1 CASSLDRGHSYEQYF TGTGCCAGCAGCTTAGATAGGGGGCATTCCTACGAGCAGTACTTC
TRBJ2-7 TRBV19 TRBD1 CASSNDRVGEQYF TGTGCCAGTAGTAACGACAGGGTGGGCGAGCAGTACTTC
TRBJ1-5 TRBV19 - CASSRSTGGDQPQHF TGTGCCAGTAGTCGTTCGACAGGAGGCGACCAGCCCCAGCATTTT
TRBJ2-5 TRBV5-1 - CASSSGTQKETQYF TGCGCCAGCAGCTCCGGGACTCAGAAAGAGACCCAGTACTTC
TRBJ1-3 TRBV7-2 - CASSREGGNTIYF TGTGCCAGCAGCCGAGAGGGGGGTAACACCATATATTTT
TRBJ1-6 TRBV19 TRBD1 CASSIQDRGNSPLHF TGTGCCAGTAGTATCCAGGACAGGGGGAATTCACCCCTCCACTTT
TRBJ2-7 TRBV23-1 - CASSHEIKYTYEQYF TGCGCCAGCAGTCATGAAATAAAATACACCTACGAGCAGTACTTC
TRBJ1-5 TRBV19 TRBD1 CASSMILGRGNQPQHF TGTGCCAGTAGTATGATCTTAGGCAGGGGGAATCAGCCCCAGCATTTT
TRBJ1-4 TRBV19 - CASSHPGQNEKLFF TGTGCCAGTAGCCACCCCGGACAGAATGAAAAACTGTTTTTT